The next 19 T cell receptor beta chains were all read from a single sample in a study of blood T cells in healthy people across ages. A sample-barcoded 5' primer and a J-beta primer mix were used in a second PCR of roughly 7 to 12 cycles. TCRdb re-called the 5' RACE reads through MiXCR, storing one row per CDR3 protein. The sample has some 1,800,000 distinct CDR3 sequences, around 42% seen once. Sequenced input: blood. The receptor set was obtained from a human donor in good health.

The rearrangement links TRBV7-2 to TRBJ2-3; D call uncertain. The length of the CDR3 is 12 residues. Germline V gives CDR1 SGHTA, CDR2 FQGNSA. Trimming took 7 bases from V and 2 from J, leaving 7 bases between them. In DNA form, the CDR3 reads TGTGCCAGCATTCCTACCACAGATACGCAGTATTTT. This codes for CASIPTTDTQYF.

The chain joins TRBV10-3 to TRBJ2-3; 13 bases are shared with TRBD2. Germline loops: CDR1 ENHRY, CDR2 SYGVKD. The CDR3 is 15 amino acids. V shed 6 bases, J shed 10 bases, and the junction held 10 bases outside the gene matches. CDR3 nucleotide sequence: TGTGCCATCAGACCGACTAGCGGGGGGCCCCCCCCGCAGTATTTT. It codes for CAIRPTSGGPPPQYF.

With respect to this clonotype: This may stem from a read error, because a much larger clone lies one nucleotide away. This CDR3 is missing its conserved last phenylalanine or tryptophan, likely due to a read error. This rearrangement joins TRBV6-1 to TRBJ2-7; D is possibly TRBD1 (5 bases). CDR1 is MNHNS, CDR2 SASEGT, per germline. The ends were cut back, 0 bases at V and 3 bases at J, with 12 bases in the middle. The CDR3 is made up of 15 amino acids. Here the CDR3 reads CASSEAVTAIYEQYC. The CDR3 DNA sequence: TGTGCCAGCAGTGAAGCTGTGACAGCCATCTACGAGCAGTACTGC.

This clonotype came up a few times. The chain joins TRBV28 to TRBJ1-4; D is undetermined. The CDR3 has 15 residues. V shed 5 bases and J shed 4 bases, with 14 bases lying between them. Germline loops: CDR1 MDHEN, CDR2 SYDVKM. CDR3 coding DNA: TGTGCCAGCAGTATCCTAGGGAACCTTAATGAAAAACTGTTTTTT. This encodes CASSILGNLNEKLFF.

The DNA for the CDR3 is TGTGCCAGCAGCTTGGGAGCGGGGGGGCAACATGAGCAGTTCTTC. This gives the protein CASSLGAGGQHEQFF. The rearrangement uses TRBV5-4 and TRBJ2-1, with 10 bases aligning to TRBD2. V shed 0 bases, J shed 8 bases, and the junction held 5 bases outside the gene matches. In germline, CDR1 is SGHNT, CDR2 YYREEE (reference sequence). The CDR3 extends over 15 amino acids.

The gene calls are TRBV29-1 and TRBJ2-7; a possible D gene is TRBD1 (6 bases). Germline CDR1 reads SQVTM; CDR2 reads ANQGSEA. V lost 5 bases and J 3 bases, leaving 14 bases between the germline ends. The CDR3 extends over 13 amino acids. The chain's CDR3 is CSVLTGFGYEQYF. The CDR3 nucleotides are TGCAGCGTTCTGACAGGATTTGGCTACGAGCAGTACTTC.

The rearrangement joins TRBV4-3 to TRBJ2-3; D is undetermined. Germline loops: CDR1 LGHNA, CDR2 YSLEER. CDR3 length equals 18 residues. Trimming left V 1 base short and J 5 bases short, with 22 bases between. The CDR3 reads CASSQGHKRLIDIDTQYF. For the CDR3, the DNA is TGCGCCAGCAGCCAAGGTCATAAACGGCTCATAGACATAGATACGCAGTATTTT.

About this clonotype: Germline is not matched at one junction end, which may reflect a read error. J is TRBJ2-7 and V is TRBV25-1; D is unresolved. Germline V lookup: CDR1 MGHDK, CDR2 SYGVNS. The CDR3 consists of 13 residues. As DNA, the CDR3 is TGTGCCAGCAGTGCCACGGATGTCTACGATCAGTACTTC. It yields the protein CASSATDVYDQYF.

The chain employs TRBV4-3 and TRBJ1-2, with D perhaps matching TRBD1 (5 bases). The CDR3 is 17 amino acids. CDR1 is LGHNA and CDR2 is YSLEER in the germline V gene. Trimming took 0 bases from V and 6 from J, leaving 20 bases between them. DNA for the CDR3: TGCGCCAGCAGCCAAGATACCGGTTTTTCTCAAGGGGATGGCTACACCTTC. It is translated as CASSQDTGFSQGDGYTF.

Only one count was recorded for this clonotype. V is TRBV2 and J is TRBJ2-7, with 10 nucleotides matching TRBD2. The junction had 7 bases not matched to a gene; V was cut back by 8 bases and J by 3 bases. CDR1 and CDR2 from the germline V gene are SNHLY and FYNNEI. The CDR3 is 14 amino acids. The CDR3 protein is CASYKGLAVYEQYF. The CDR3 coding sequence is TGTGCCAGCTATAAAGGACTAGCGGTCTACGAGCAGTACTTC.

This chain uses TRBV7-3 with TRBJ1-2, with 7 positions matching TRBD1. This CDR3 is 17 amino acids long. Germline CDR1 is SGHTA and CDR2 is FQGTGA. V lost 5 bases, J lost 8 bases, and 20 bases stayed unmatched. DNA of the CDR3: TGTGCCAGCAGCCCGCAAACCTCCGGGACAGAGACTAAAGGCTACACCTTC. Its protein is CASSPQTSGTETKGYTF.

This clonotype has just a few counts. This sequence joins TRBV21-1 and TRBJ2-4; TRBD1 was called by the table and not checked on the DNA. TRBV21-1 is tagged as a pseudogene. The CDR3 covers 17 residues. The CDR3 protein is CASSILIGTGRTNIQYF. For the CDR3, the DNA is TGTGCCAGCAGCATTCTAATCGGGACAGGGAGGACAAACATTCAGTACTTC.

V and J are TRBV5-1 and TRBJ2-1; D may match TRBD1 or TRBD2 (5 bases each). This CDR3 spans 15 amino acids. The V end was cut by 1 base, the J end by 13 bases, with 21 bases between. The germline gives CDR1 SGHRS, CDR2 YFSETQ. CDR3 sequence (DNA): TGCGCCAGCAGCTTGAGGGCAGGGTGGGGTCGGGAACAGTTCTTC. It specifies CASSLRAGWGREQFF. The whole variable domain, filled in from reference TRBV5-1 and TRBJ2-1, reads KAGVTQTPRYLIKTRGQQVTLSCSPISGHRSVSWYQQTPGQGLQFLFEYFSETQRNKGNFPGRFSGRQFSNSRSEMNVSTLELGDSALYLCASSLRAGWGREQFFGPGTRLTVL.

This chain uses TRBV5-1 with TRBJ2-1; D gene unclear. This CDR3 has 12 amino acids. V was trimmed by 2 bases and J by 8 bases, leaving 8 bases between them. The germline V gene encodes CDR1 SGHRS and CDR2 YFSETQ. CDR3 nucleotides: TGCGCCAGCAGCTTTCGTTACGATGAGCAGTTCTTC. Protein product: CASSFRYDEQFF.

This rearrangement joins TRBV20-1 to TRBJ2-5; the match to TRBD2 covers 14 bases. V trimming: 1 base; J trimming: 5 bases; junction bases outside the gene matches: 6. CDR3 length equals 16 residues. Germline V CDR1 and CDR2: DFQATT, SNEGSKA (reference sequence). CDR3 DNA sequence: TGCAGTGCTAGAGTGGGGACTAGCGGGGGTGGGGAGACCCAGTACTTC. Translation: CSARVGTSGGGETQYF.

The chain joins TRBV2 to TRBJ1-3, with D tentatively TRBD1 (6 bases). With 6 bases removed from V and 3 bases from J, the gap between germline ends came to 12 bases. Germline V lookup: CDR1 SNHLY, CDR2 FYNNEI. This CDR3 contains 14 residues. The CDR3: CASSGGRDGNTIYF. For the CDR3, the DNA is TGTGCCAGCAGCGGGGGCAGGGATGGAAACACCATATATTTT. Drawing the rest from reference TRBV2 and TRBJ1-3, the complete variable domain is EPEVTQTPSHQVTQMGQEVILRCVPISNHLYFYWYRQILGQKVEFLVSFYNNEISEKSEIFDDQFSVERPDGSNFTLKIRSTKLEDSAMYFCASSGGRDGNTIYFGEGSWLTVV.

This chain's CDR3 is CASSYGVLAYNEQFF. The CDR3 nucleotides are TGTGCCAGCAGCTACGGAGTACTAGCCTACAATGAGCAGTTCTTC. The chain links TRBV7-3 to TRBJ2-1; the D gene is possibly TRBD2 (5 bases). Germline CDR1 is SGHTA and CDR2 is FQGTGA. V was cut by 4 bases and J by 2 bases, with 12 bases left in between. The CDR3 has 15 amino acids.

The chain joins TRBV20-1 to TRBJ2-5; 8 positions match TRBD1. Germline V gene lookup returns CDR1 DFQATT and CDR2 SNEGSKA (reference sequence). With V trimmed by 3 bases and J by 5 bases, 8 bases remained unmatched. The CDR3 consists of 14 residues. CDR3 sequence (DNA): TGCAGTGCTAGGAACCAGGGGGCCGGGGAGACCCAGTACTTC. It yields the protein CSARNQGAGETQYF.

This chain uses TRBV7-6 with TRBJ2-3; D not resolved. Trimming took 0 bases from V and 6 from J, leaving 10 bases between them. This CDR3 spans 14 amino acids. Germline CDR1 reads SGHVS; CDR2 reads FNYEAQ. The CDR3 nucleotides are TGTGCCAGCAGCTTAGCCCCGAATGGGGATACGCAGTATTTT. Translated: CASSLAPNGDTQYF. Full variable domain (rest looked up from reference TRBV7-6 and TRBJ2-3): GAGVSQSPRYKVTKRGQDVALRCDPISGHVSLYWYRQALGQGPEFLTYFNYEAQQDKSGLPNDRFSAERPEGSISTLTIQRTEQRDSAMYRCASSLAPNGDTQYFGPGTRLTVL.